This T cell receptor (beta chain) derives from a study of response to subunit inactivated influenza vaccine. Study-level points and caveats: Each seasonal influenza vaccination, the authors suggested, recruits few new T cells.

This clonotype was seen more than once but under ten times. Its antigen is as yet unknown. CDR3 length: 13 amino acids. Trimming removed 4 bases from V and 3 bases from J, with 7 bases in between. The V gene's germline CDR1 is ENHRY and CDR2 SYGVKD. TCRdb called the RT-PCR reads again in MiXCR, with one record for every CDR3 protein. The sample carries around 540,000 distinct CDR3 sequences, 12% recorded once. The clonotype originates from a man between 45 and 60 years old who received an inactivated influenza vaccine. The V gene is TRBV10-3, the J gene TRBJ2-1; D gene ambiguous. Specimen: PBMCs from blood, collected on the day of vaccination. The CDR3 protein is CAISVNSYNEQFF. CDR3 DNA sequence: TGTGCCATCAGTGTCAACAGCTACAATGAGCAGTTCTTC.